Shown below are 32 T cell receptor beta chains from a single sample sequenced in a study of blood T cells in healthy people across ages. A second about 7 to 12 cycle PCR used barcoded and J-beta primers. Using its own MiXCR run on the 5' RACE reads, TCRdb lists one record per CDR3 protein. The repertoire has 1.8 million or so distinct CDR3 sequences, approximately 39% of them found once; the top ten carry roughly 23%. Sequencing was carried out using blood. These receptor sequences come from a human donor in good health.

The J gene is TRBJ1-1, the V gene TRBV6-2 or TRBV6-3; D gene uncertain. The V and J ends lost 0 bases and 6 bases respectively, with 8 bases between them. This CDR3 is 13 amino acids long. In germline, CDR1 is MNHEY, CDR2 SVGEGT. The CDR3 protein is CASSYSDVAEAFF. The CDR3 DNA follows: TGTGCCAGCAGTTACTCGGATGTGGCTGAAGCTTTCTTT.

This clonotype has just a few counts. The chain joins TRBV29-1 to TRBJ2-7, with D hard to call. V was pared by 5 bases and J by 2 bases, with 7 bases between. Germline lookup yields CDR1 SQVTM and CDR2 ANQGSEA. The CDR3 runs to 11 residues. CDR3 amino acids: CSVTVTYEQYF. DNA for the CDR3: TGCAGCGTTACAGTAACCTACGAGCAGTACTTC.

This chain joins TRBV24-1 and TRBJ2-3; D perhaps matches TRBD2 (6 bases). The ends were cut back, 5 bases at V and 2 bases at J, with 13 bases in the middle. Looked up from germline, CDR1 is KGHDR and CDR2 is SFDVKD. CDR3 size: 15 residues. The CDR3 DNA reads as TGTGCCACCAGTGTTTGGGGGGAAAACACAGATACGCAGTATTTT. Residues: CATSVWGENTDTQYF.

This clonotype has a handful of counts. The chain has TRBV2 and TRBJ2-5, with TRBD2 matching over 7 bases. The CDR3 sequence is 14 residues long. CDR1 SNHLY and CDR2 FYNNEI come from the germline V gene. V shed 4 bases, J shed 4 bases, and the junction held 6 bases outside the gene matches. In DNA, the CDR3 is TGTGCCAGCAGTGTCGGACTAGTCGGAGAGACCCAGTACTTC. Residues: CASSVGLVGETQYF.

This sequence joins TRBV9 and TRBJ1-2; the D gene is possibly TRBD1 (5 bases). The CDR3 sequence is 15 residues long. The V end was cut by 4 bases, the J end by 11 bases, with 24 bases between. CDR1 is SGDLS, CDR2 YYNGEE, per germline. As DNA, the CDR3 is TGTGCCAGCAGCCCAGGCCGCCGGGGCCGCTGGGGGTACACCTTC. Its protein is CASSPGRRGRWGYTF. Drawing the rest from reference TRBV9 and TRBJ1-2, the complete variable domain is DSGVTQTPKHLITATGQRVTLRCSPRSGDLSVYWYQQSLDQGLQFLIQYYNGEERAKGNILERFSAQQFPDLHSELNLSSLELGDSALYFCASSPGRRGRWGYTFGSGTRLTVV.

This clonotype showed up just a few times. J is TRBJ2-1 and V is TRBV20-1, with D maybe TRBD2 (5 bases). Trimming took 1 base from V and 0 from J, leaving 13 bases between them. The germline CDR1 and CDR2 sequences are DFQATT and SNEGSKA (reference sequence). This CDR3 contains 16 residues. CDR3 coding DNA: TGCAGTGCTAGAGTCGCCAGCGGCCCCTCCTACAATGAGCAGTTCTTC. This gives the protein CSARVASGPSYNEQFF.

This clonotype came up a few times. V gene TRBV4-2 combines with J gene TRBJ1-2, with D uncertain. Trimming shortened V by 2 bases and J by 6 bases, and 10 bases separated the two germline ends. The CDR3 covers 13 residues. The germline CDR1 and CDR2 sequences are LGHNA and YNFKEQ. CDR3: CASSQPVGDGYTF. In DNA, the CDR3 is TGTGCCAGCAGCCAACCCGTAGGAGATGGCTACACCTTC.

This clonotype was observed a handful of times. The rearrangement joins TRBV20-1 to TRBJ1-2; D ambiguous. The V gene lost 3 bases and the J gene lost 8 bases, with 10 bases spanning the gap. Germline values: CDR1 DFQATT, CDR2 SNEGSKA (reference sequence). The CDR3 is 11 residues long. CDR3 sequence reads: CSASRTGGYTF. The CDR3 nucleotides are TGCAGTGCTAGTCGTACGGGAGGCTACACCTTC.

This clonotype was seen a few times. This sequence joins TRBV6-4 and TRBJ2-5; D gene ambiguous. V was clipped by 8 bases and J by 6 bases, with 7 bases between them. Germline-derived CDR1 and CDR2 are MRHNA and SNTAGT. CDR3 length: 10 amino acids. CDR3 coding DNA: TGTGCCAGCGCCGAGAAGACCCAGTACTTC. Protein product: CASAEKTQYF.

This chain uses TRBV4-2 with TRBJ2-5; a possible D gene is TRBD2 (5 bases). Trimming removed 4 bases from V and 5 bases from J, with 17 bases in between. The CDR3 totals 15 residues. CDR1 is LGHNA, CDR2 YNFKEQ, per germline. CDR3 loop: CASSLNFGVGETQYF. CDR3 DNA sequence: TGTGCCAGCAGCCTAAACTTCGGGGTCGGGGAGACCCAGTACTTC.

The chain combines TRBV5-6 with TRBJ1-5; D gene uncertain. V was shortened by 0 bases and J by 6 bases, with 13 bases between the two germline ends. Germline V gives CDR1 SGHDT, CDR2 YYEEEE. The CDR3 sequence is 15 residues long. This CDR3 reads CASSLGIPTGQPQHF. The CDR3 DNA follows: TGTGCCAGCAGCTTGGGGATCCCCACCGGTCAGCCCCAGCATTTT.

The chain combines TRBV10-3 with TRBJ2-3; 12 positions agree with TRBD2. The CDR3 is made up of 15 amino acids. J gave up 3 bases and V 6 bases, and 4 bases lay outside the gene matches. Looked up from germline, CDR1 is ENHRY and CDR2 is SYGVKD. CDR3 coding DNA: TGTGCCATCAGATCTACTAGCGGGGGGACAGATACGCAGTATTTT. Translated, it gives CAIRSTSGGTDTQYF.

The V and J genes are TRBV7-2 and TRBJ1-1; D is unresolved. This CDR3 has 11 residues. The germline V and J ends were trimmed by 6 bases and 11 bases, with 13 bases remaining between them. Germline V gene sequence: CDR1 SGHTA, CDR2 FQGNSA. The CDR3, as DNA: TGTGCCAGCAGTGGAAGTTTAACCGCTTTCTTT. Its translation: CASSGSLTAFF.

This clonotype has only a few counts. The chain carries TRBV7-3 and TRBJ2-6; a weak D match, TRBD2 (6 bases). From germline, CDR1 is SGHTA and CDR2 FQGTGA. CDR3 size: 20 residues. V was trimmed by 2 bases and J by 4 bases, leaving 24 bases between them. CDR3 in amino acids: CASSLSTPGLVPTGANVLTF. CDR3 nucleotide sequence: TGTGCCAGCAGCTTATCTACCCCGGGACTGGTACCGACAGGGGCCAACGTCCTGACTTTC.

The chain recombines TRBV7-6 with TRBJ2-7; D is possibly TRBD1 (5 bases). Trimming pared 2 bases from V and 6 bases from J, leaving 8 bases between. The CDR3 contains 12 residues. Germline V CDR1 and CDR2: SGHVS, FNYEAQ. The CDR3 sequence is CASSLFQGEQYF. In DNA, the CDR3 is TGTGCCAGCAGCTTATTTCAGGGCGAGCAGTACTTC.

The chain has TRBV20-1 and TRBJ2-1; no reliable D call. The CDR3 length is 13 residues. Germline lookup yields CDR1 DFQATT and CDR2 SNEGSKA (reference sequence). Trimming removed 6 bases at V and 7 bases at J, with 16 bases between. The CDR3 here is CSAPYRFVNEQFF. The CDR3 bases are TGCAGTGCGCCGTATAGGTTTGTTAATGAGCAGTTCTTC.

The chain is built from TRBV4-1 and TRBJ2-7; the D gene is possibly TRBD1 (6 bases). V gave up 0 bases and J gave up 4 bases, with 13 bases separating them. Germline V gene sequence: CDR1 MGHRA, CDR2 YSYEKL. The CDR3 is made up of 15 amino acids. For the CDR3, the DNA is TGCGCCAGCAGCCAAGAAAAGGGGCAGGGGTACGAGCAGTACTTC. Amino acid sequence: CASSQEKGQGYEQYF.

This clonotype was detected only a few times. The chain recombines TRBV12-5 with TRBJ1-2; no definite D call. This CDR3 has 15 residues. V was pared by 3 bases and J by 0 bases, with 11 bases between. Looked up from germline, CDR1 is LGHNT and CDR2 is FRNRAP. The chain's CDR3 is CASGFDPLANYGYTF. CDR3 DNA: TGTGCTAGTGGTTTCGACCCGTTAGCTAACTATGGCTACACCTTC.

The CDR3 nucleotides read TGTGCCAGCAGCTTTGGACAGGACTATCAGCCCCAGCATTTT. Its translation is CASSFGQDYQPQHF. The chain recombines TRBV3-1 with TRBJ1-5, with 7 positions matching TRBD1. V dropped 5 bases and J dropped 5; count of bases not matched to a gene: 6. Germline CDR1 reads LGHDT; CDR2 reads YNNKEL (reference sequence). CDR3 size: 14 residues.

The V gene is TRBV29-1, the J gene TRBJ1-1, with D unresolved. V lost 4 bases and J 6 bases, leaving 6 bases between the germline ends. Germline-derived CDR1 and CDR2 are SQVTM and ANQGSEA. This CDR3 spans 10 amino acids. For the CDR3, the DNA is TGCAGCGTTGCGGACCCTGAAGCTTTCTTT. Translation: CSVADPEAFF.

The V gene is TRBV4-1, the J gene TRBJ2-3, with 13 nucleotides matching TRBD2. Germline assignment: CDR1 MGHRA and CDR2 YSYEKL. V lost 2 bases to trimming and J lost 6 bases; unmatched junction nucleotides: 5. CDR3 size: 16 residues. In DNA form, the CDR3 reads TGCGCCAGCAGCCAACGACTAGCGGGGGGTTTGGATACGCAGTATTTT. Translating gives CASSQRLAGGLDTQYF.

This clonotype was observed a handful of times. The V call is TRBV2, the J call TRBJ2-4; no firm D call. Germline V gene sequence: CDR1 SNHLY, CDR2 FYNNEI. The germline V and J ends were trimmed by 6 bases and 6 bases, with 12 bases remaining between them. The CDR3 has 13 amino acids. The CDR3 DNA sequence: TGTGCCAGCAGGACCCTGTCCGGAAACATTCAGTACTTC. Protein: CASRTLSGNIQYF.

The chain has TRBV20-1 and TRBJ2-1, with D unresolved. V shed 3 bases and J shed 4 bases, with 10 bases lying between them. Per the germline V gene, CDR1 is DFQATT and CDR2 is SNEGSKA (reference sequence). The CDR3 covers 13 residues. The CDR3 nucleotides are TGCAGTGCTAGTTACATCAGGTACAATGAGCAGTTCTTC. This sequence encodes CSASYIRYNEQFF.

Of note for this clonotype: Being one base from a much bigger clone, this may be a read error. The V and J genes are TRBV5-1 and TRBJ2-1; a weak D match, TRBD2 (5 bases). CDR1 SGHRS and CDR2 YFSETQ come from the germline V gene. The length of the CDR3 is 12 residues. CDR3 amino acids: CTSSSLADEQFF. The CDR3 region has the DNA TGCACCAGCAGCTCCCTAGCCGATGAGCAGTTCTTC.

The chain links TRBV20-1 to TRBJ2-6, with 8 bases lining up with TRBD1. CDR1 is DFQATT, CDR2 SNEGSKA, per germline (reference sequence). The CDR3 totals 16 residues. The junction had 9 bases not matched to a gene; V was cut back by 6 bases and J by 2 bases. The CDR3 here is CSASRTGGTGANVLTF. For the CDR3, the DNA is TGCAGTGCCAGCCGAACAGGGGGAACTGGGGCCAACGTCCTGACTTTC.

The chain links TRBV6-2 or TRBV6-3 to TRBJ2-3; D is unclear. Germline V lookup: CDR1 MNHEY, CDR2 SVGEGT. CDR3 size: 14 residues. The V and J ends lost 5 bases and 2 bases respectively, with 11 bases between them. The CDR3 sequence: CASSGGWLTDTQYF. CDR3 nucleotides: TGTGCCAGCAGTGGCGGTTGGCTCACAGATACGCAGTATTTT.

V usage is TRBV20-1 and J usage is TRBJ1-4; D is uncertain. The CDR3 contains 17 residues. Between the trimmed V and J ends, which lost 5 bases and 6 bases, there was a span of 25 bases. Germline values: CDR1 DFQATT, CDR2 SNEGSKA (reference sequence). The CDR3 DNA follows: TGCAGTGCTTCACAGCGACCTCCGGCAGGCGGGGATGAAAAACTGTTTTTT. Translated, it gives CSASQRPPAGGDEKLFF.

The chain recombines TRBV6-5 with TRBJ1-4, with D unresolved. The germline V gene encodes CDR1 MNHEY and CDR2 SVGAGI. The CDR3 length is 13 residues. V dropped 0 bases and J dropped 8 bases, with 7 bases sitting between them. The CDR3 DNA follows: TGTGCCAGCAGTTACTCGCCGGGCGAAAAACTGTTTTTT. Amino acids: CASSYSPGEKLFF.

V gene TRBV12-3 or TRBV12-4 combines with J gene TRBJ2-3; D remains unclear. This CDR3 has 12 residues. The V gene lost 2 bases and the J gene lost 11 bases, with 11 bases spanning the gap. CDR3 sequence (DNA): TGTGCCAGCAGTTTAAGTCTTAGGCGGCAGTATTTT. Translating gives CASSLSLRRQYF.

The rearrangement links TRBV4-2 to TRBJ2-1; 7 nucleotides line up with TRBD2. V dropped 3 bases and J dropped 10; count of bases not matched to a gene: 9. Germline CDR1 is LGHNA and CDR2 is YNFKEQ. The CDR3 has 14 residues. The CDR3 nucleotides are TGTGCCAGCAGCCAGAGTATGGGGGGGAGGGAGCAGTTCTTC. Protein: CASSQSMGGREQFF.

The V gene is TRBV7-6, the J gene TRBJ1-1; tentatively, D is TRBD1 (6 bases). The V and J ends lost 2 bases and 6 bases respectively, with 19 bases between them. The CDR3 is 16 residues long. Per germline, CDR1 SGHVS and CDR2 FNYEAQ. CDR3 protein: CASSLITGIRSAEAFF. CDR3 sequence (DNA): TGTGCCAGCAGCTTAATCACAGGGATACGAAGCGCTGAAGCTTTCTTT.

Points on this clonotype: Germline and junction disagree at one end, which may indicate a read error. This rearrangement joins TRBV5-1 to TRBJ2-1; TRBD2 matches 8 bases. From germline, CDR1 is SGHRS and CDR2 YFSETQ. The CDR3 consists of 15 residues. The CDR3 DNA is TGCGTCAGCAGCTCCCGGGAGGGCCCACCGGATGAGCAGTTCTTC. Translated: CVSSSREGPPDEQFF. Full variable domain (outside the CDR3, taken from reference TRBV5-1 and TRBJ2-1): KAGVTQTPRYLIKTRGQQVTLSCSPISGHRSVSWYQQTPGQGLQFLFEYFSETQRNKGNFPGRFSGRQFSNSRSEMNVSTLELGDSALYLCVSSSREGPPDEQFFGPGTRLTVL.